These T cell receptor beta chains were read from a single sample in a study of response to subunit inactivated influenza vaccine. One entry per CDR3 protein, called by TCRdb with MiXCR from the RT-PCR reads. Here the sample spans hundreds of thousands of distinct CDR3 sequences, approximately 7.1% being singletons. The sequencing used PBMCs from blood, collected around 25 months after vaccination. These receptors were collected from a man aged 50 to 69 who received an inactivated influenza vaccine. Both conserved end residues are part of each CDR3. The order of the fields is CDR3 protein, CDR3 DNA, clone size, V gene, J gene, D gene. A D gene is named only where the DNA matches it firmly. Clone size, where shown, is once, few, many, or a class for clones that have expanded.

CDR3: CSATTGLTYEQYF
DNA: TGCAGTGCTACCACAGGGTTGACCTACGAGCAGTACTTC
size: few
V: TRBV20-1
J: TRBJ2-7
D: NA

CDR3: CASSPSWTLHPEAFF
DNA: TGTGCCAGCAGTCCATCCTGGACCCTACACCCTGAAGCTTTCTTT
size: many
V: TRBV12-3/TRBV12-4
J: TRBJ1-1
D: NA

CDR3: CASSLDGTDNEQFF
DNA: TGCGCCAGCAGCTTGGACGGCACGGACAATGAGCAGTTCTTC
size: many
V: TRBV5-1
J: TRBJ2-1
D: NA

CDR3: CSARWGPQETQYF
DNA: TGCAGTGCGAGGTGGGGGCCGCAAGAGACCCAGTACTTC
size: NA
V: TRBV20-1
J: TRBJ2-5
D: NA

CDR3: CASGGSMNTEAFF
DNA: TGCGCCAGCGGGGGGAGTATGAACACTGAAGCTTTCTTT
size: NA
V: TRBV5-1
J: TRBJ1-1
D: NA

CDR3: CASSLRLEYNEQFF
DNA: TGCGCCAGCAGCCTTCGACTGGAATACAATGAGCAGTTCTTC
size: few
V: TRBV4-1
J: TRBJ2-1
D: NA

CDR3: CASSQRQGSDEQYF
DNA: TGCGCCAGCAGCCAAAGACAGGGTTCCGACGAGCAGTACTTC
size: many
V: TRBV5-1
J: TRBJ2-7
D: TRBD1

CDR3: CASSLEARTGELFF
DNA: TGCGCCAGCAGCTTGGAGGCCAGAACCGGGGAGCTGTTTTTT
size: NA
V: TRBV5-1
J: TRBJ2-2
D: NA

CDR3: CAIGEHSELDQPQHF
DNA: TGTGCCATCGGGGAGCACAGTGAATTGGACCAGCCCCAGCATTTT
size: few
V: TRBV10-3
J: TRBJ1-5
D: NA

CDR3: CASSLMRLAGPGEQYF
DNA: TGTGCCAGCAGCTTAATGAGGCTAGCGGGGCCCGGTGAGCAGTACTTC
size: many
V: TRBV11-2
J: TRBJ2-7
D: TRBD2

CDR3: CASSSYRVGSYEQYF
DNA: TGTGCCAGCAGCTCCTACAGGGTAGGCTCCTACGAGCAGTACTTC
size: NA
V: TRBV5-6
J: TRBJ2-7
D: NA

CDR3: CSATAPGLAGGYNEQFF
DNA: TGCAGTGCTACGGCTCCGGGACTAGCGGGTGGCTACAATGAGCAGTTCTTC
size: NA
V: TRBV20-1
J: TRBJ2-1
D: TRBD2

CDR3: CSARPTENTEAFF
DNA: TGCAGTGCTAGGCCGACGGAGAACACTGAAGCTTTCTTT
size: few
V: TRBV20-1
J: TRBJ1-1
D: NA

CDR3: CASRIKGLNTEAFF
DNA: TGTGCCAGCAGGATAAAAGGGTTGAACACTGAAGCTTTCTTT
size: many
V: TRBV6-2/TRBV6-3
J: TRBJ1-1
D: NA

CDR3: CASSQGPMSYEQYF
DNA: TGTGCCAGCAGCCAGGGACCGATGTCCTACGAGCAGTACTTC
size: NA
V: TRBV3-1
J: TRBJ2-7
D: NA

CDR3: CASSQAHGVSEQYF
DNA: TGTGCCAGCAGCCAAGCTCATGGTGTAAGCGAGCAGTACTTC
size: many
V: TRBV14
J: TRBJ2-7
D: NA

CDR3: CSALWALAGTSTDTQYF
DNA: TGCAGTGCTCTATGGGCTTTAGCGGGGACTAGCACAGATACGCAGTATTTT
size: few
V: TRBV20-1
J: TRBJ2-3
D: TRBD2

CDR3: CASSISGAYEQYF
DNA: TGCGCCTCCAGTATATCCGGGGCCTACGAGCAGTACTTC
size: few
V: TRBV10-2
J: TRBJ2-7
D: NA

CDR3: CASSQALAGEYTQYF
DNA: TGCGCCAGCAGCCAAGCTCTAGCGGGAGAATATACGCAGTATTTT
size: many
V: TRBV4-3
J: TRBJ2-3
D: TRBD2

CDR3: CASSPYWTAGNEQFF
DNA: TGTGCCAGCAGTCCCTACTGGACCGCGGGCAATGAGCAGTTCTTC
size: few
V: TRBV27
J: TRBJ2-1
D: NA

CDR3: CASSVAPGAQETQYF
DNA: TGTGCCAGCAGCGTAGCTCCGGGGGCCCAAGAGACCCAGTACTTC
size: few
V: TRBV9
J: TRBJ2-5
D: NA

CDR3: CSARDRTSGRVVTYNEQFF
DNA: TGCAGTGCTAGAGATAGGACTAGCGGGAGAGTCGTGACATACAATGAGCAGTTCTTC
size: few
V: TRBV20-1
J: TRBJ2-1
D: TRBD2

CDR3: CASSQASQGPGANVLTF
DNA: TGCGCCAGCAGCCAAGCTTCACAGGGTCCTGGGGCCAACGTCCTGACTTTC
size: NA
V: TRBV4-3
J: TRBJ2-6
D: NA

CDR3: CSVDQTGKETQYF
DNA: TGCAGCGTGGACCAAACAGGGAAGGAGACCCAGTACTTC
size: NA
V: TRBV29-1
J: TRBJ2-5
D: NA